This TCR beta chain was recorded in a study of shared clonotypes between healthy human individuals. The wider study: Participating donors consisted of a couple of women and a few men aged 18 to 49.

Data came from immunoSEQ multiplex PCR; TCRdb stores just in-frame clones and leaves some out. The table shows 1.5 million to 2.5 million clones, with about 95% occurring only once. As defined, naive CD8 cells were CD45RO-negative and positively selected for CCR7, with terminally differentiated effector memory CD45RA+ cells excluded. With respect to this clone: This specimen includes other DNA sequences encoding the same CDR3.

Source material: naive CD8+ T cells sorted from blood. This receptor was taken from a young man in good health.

Here the CDR3 reads CASSPGTGGTYEQYF. The CDR3 DNA follows: TGTGCCAGTAGTCCGGGGACAGGGGGGACCTACGAGCAGTACTTC. This chain joins TRBV19 and TRBJ2-7; 11 positions agree with TRBD1. The CDR3 has 15 residues. From germline, CDR1 is LNHDA and CDR2 SQIVND (reference sequence). Trimming at V came to 5 bases and at J to 2 bases, leaving 5 bases not matched to a gene. The full variable domain, completed using reference TRBV19 and TRBJ2-7, is DGGITQSPKYLFRKEGQNVTLSCEQNLNHDAMYWYRQDPGQGLRLIYYSQIVNDFQKGDIAEGYSVSREKKESFPLTVTSAQKNPTAFYLCASSPGTGGTYEQYFGPGTRLTVT.